These 28 T cell receptor beta chains came from one sample sequenced in a study of shared clonotypes between healthy human individuals. Naivety among CD8 cells was defined by CD45RO negativity and positive CCR7 selection, thereby excluding terminally differentiated effector memory CD45RA+ cells. Measured with immunoSEQ multiplex PCR; TCRdb has only the in-frame clones, and not every one. The sample lists around 580,000 clones, roughly 98% seen once, with 0.25% to 0.35% in the top ten. The sequencing sample was made of naive CD8+ T cells sorted from blood. These receptors came from a man younger than 40 in good health.

V usage is TRBV7-9 and J usage is TRBJ1-1; no clear D. Looked up from germline, CDR1 is SEHNR and CDR2 is FQNEAQ (reference sequence). The V gene lost 2 bases and the J gene lost 1 base, with 8 bases spanning the gap. The CDR3 loop spans 14 amino acids. The CDR3 sequence: CASSLWTENTEAFF. DNA of the CDR3: TGTGCCAGCAGCTTATGGACTGAGAACACTGAAGCTTTCTTT. Combining the CDR3 with reference TRBV7-9 and TRBJ1-1 gives the whole variable domain DTGVSQNPRHKITKRGQNVTFRCDPISEHNRLYWYRQTLGQGPEFLTYFQNEAQLEKSRLLSDRFSAERPKGSFSTLEIQRTEQGDSAMYLCASSLWTENTEAFFGQGTRLTVV.

This chain uses TRBV2 with TRBJ2-1; 10 bases agree with TRBD2. This CDR3 has 15 residues. Trimming removed 8 bases from V and 8 bases from J; junction bases left unmatched: 12. Germline CDR1 and CDR2: SNHLY and FYNNEI. The CDR3 nucleotides read TGTGCCAGCCGCACGACTAGCGGGTCTGGTCATGAGCAGTTCTTC. Its protein is CASRTTSGSGHEQFF.

The chain couples TRBV19 to TRBJ1-5, with 11 bases identical to TRBD1. This CDR3 contains 17 residues. Looked up from germline, CDR1 is LNHDA and CDR2 is SQIVND (reference sequence). The V segment lost 10 bases and the J segment 1 base; nucleotides outside the gene matches: 12. The CDR3 nucleotides are TGTGCCACTCATTGGACAGGGGGCGTCCAAAGCAATCAGCCCCAGCATTTT. Translated, it gives CATHWTGGVQSNQPQHF.

V and J are TRBV7-9 and TRBJ2-7; tentative D call: TRBD1 (6 bases). CDR1 and CDR2 from the germline V gene are SEHNR and FQNEAQ (reference sequence). This CDR3 has 16 residues. V shed 1 base and J shed 5 bases, with 18 bases lying between them. The CDR3 sequence is CASSLDASGAHHEQYF. CDR3 coding DNA: TGTGCCAGCAGCTTAGACGCGTCAGGGGCGCATCACGAGCAGTACTTC. The complete variable domain, with remaining parts taken from reference TRBV7-9 and TRBJ2-7, reads DTGVSQNPRHKITKRGQNVTFRCDPISEHNRLYWYRQTLGQGPEFLTYFQNEAQLEKSRLLSDRFSAERPKGSFSTLEIQRTEQGDSAMYLCASSLDASGAHHEQYFGPGTRLTVT.

Of note for this clone: Other DNA sequences of this sample code for an identical CDR3. This rearrangement joins TRBV4-1 to TRBJ2-7, with 9 positions matching TRBD2. The germline CDR1 and CDR2 sequences are MGHRA and YSYEKL. V lost 2 bases, J lost 2 bases, and 1 base stayed unmatched. The CDR3 spans 14 residues. The chain's CDR3 is CASSQLAGTYEQYF. The CDR3 coding sequence is TGCGCCAGCAGCCAACTAGCGGGAACCTACGAGCAGTACTTC.

This chain connects TRBV27 to TRBJ2-6, with D possibly called TRBD1 or TRBD2 (5 bases each). The V and J ends lost 5 bases and 14 bases respectively, with 16 bases between them. The germline gives CDR1 MNHEY, CDR2 SMNVEV (reference sequence). The CDR3 extends over 13 amino acids. This CDR3 reads CASSPGTRFFLTF. The CDR3 DNA sequence: TGTGCCAGCAGTCCCGGGACGCGCTTCTTCCTGACTTTC.

Note on this clone: The sample carries other DNA sequences with the same CDR3. The rearrangement uses TRBV4-1 and TRBJ2-7; the match to TRBD2 covers 8 bases. V dropped 1 base and J dropped 4; count of bases not matched to a gene: 3. Germline CDR1 reads MGHRA; CDR2 reads YSYEKL. The CDR3 spans 14 residues. CDR3 protein: CASSQVAGGYEQYF. In nucleotides, the CDR3 is TGCGCCAGCAGCCAAGTGGCGGGAGGATACGAGCAGTACTTC.

V and J are TRBV15 and TRBJ2-7, with 8 bases identical to TRBD2. Germline V lookup: CDR1 LNHNV, CDR2 YYDKDF (reference sequence). The CDR3 contains 13 residues. The J segment lost 5 bases and the V segment lost 2 bases, leaving 2 bases of the junction unmatched. CDR3 DNA sequence: TGTGCCACCAGCAGATTACTAGCGGACGAGCAGTACTTC. As protein: CATSRLLADEQYF.

Of note for this clone: The same CDR3 also results from other DNA sequences found in this sample. The V gene is TRBV11-2, the J gene TRBJ2-2; D might be TRBD1 (5 bases). This CDR3 has 13 residues. Germline V gene lookup returns CDR1 SGHAT and CDR2 FQNNGV. Deletions cut 1 base from V and 6 bases from J, with 6 bases between. CDR3 DNA sequence: TGTGCCAGCAGCTTAGTGGGGCCCGGGGAGCTGTTTTTT. Protein: CASSLVGPGELFF.

This chain links TRBV28 with TRBJ2-1; 12 bases fit TRBD2. The germline CDR1 and CDR2 sequences are MDHEN and SYDVKM. After removal of 4 bases from V and 2 bases from J, the junction contained 9 bases not matched to a gene. This CDR3 has 18 residues. CDR3 amino acids: CASSSQLAGGNPYNEQFF. CDR3 coding DNA: TGTGCCAGCAGTTCGCAGCTAGCGGGAGGGAATCCCTACAATGAGCAGTTCTTC.

This sequence joins TRBV7-9 and TRBJ1-2; D call uncertain. Looked up from germline, CDR1 is SEHNR and CDR2 is FQNEAQ (reference sequence). The CDR3 extends over 15 amino acids. Trimming stripped 2 bases from V and 5 bases from J, with 15 bases between. CDR3 nucleotides: TGTGCCAGCAGCTTAATCGTGGGCAGCGTTTATGGCTACACCTTC. This codes for CASSLIVGSVYGYTF. Full variable domain (remainder filled in from reference TRBV7-9 and TRBJ1-2): DTGVSQNPRHKITKRGQNVTFRCDPISEHNRLYWYRQTLGQGPEFLTYFQNEAQLEKSRLLSDRFSAERPKGSFSTLEIQRTEQGDSAMYLCASSLIVGSVYGYTFGSGTRLTVV.

The chain couples TRBV7-8 to TRBJ2-6; 7 nucleotides agree with TRBD2. With 5 bases clipped from V and 2 bases from J, the junction kept 3 bases outside the gene matches. There are 15 residues in the CDR3. CDR1 is SGHVS, CDR2 FQNEAQ, per germline. The CDR3 reads CASSHRGAGANVLTF. CDR3 sequence (DNA): TGTGCCAGCAGCCACCGGGGGGCTGGGGCCAACGTCCTGACTTTC.

This clone was seen just once. The rearrangement uses TRBV11-3 and TRBJ2-2; D is uncertain. Trimming removed 4 bases at V and 3 bases at J, with 21 bases between. Per the germline V gene, CDR1 is SGHNT and CDR2 is YENEEA. The CDR3 loop spans 18 amino acids. This chain's CDR3 is CASSSSDLELSYTGELFF. The CDR3 region has the DNA TGTGCCAGCAGCTCCTCGGACCTGGAGCTCAGCTACACCGGGGAGCTGTTTTTT.

This clone has only one observation. The chain joins TRBV29-1 to TRBJ1-2; D possibly corresponds to TRBD1 (6 bases). The germline V gene encodes CDR1 SQVTM and CDR2 ANQGSEA. Trimming shortened V by 6 bases and J by 0 bases, and 14 bases separated the two germline ends. The CDR3 totals 14 residues. The CDR3 DNA is TGCAGCGTGGACAGCCAGGATGCTAACTATGGCTACACCTTC. It yields the protein CSVDSQDANYGYTF.

The chain couples TRBV7-8 to TRBJ2-7; the D is unclear. V was cut by 4 bases and J by 4 bases, with 8 bases left in between. CDR1 and CDR2 (germline): SGHVS, FQNEAQ. The CDR3 runs 12 residues. In DNA form, the CDR3 reads TGTGCCAGCAGCTCCCCTAGATACGAGCAGTACTTC. It encodes CASSSPRYEQYF.

The chain uses TRBV9 and TRBJ2-3, with a weak D call TRBD2 (5 bases). The CDR3 is 15 residues long. Germline CDR1 SGDLS, CDR2 YYNGEE. The V end was cut by 0 bases, the J end by 0 bases, with 8 bases between. CDR3 in DNA: TGTGCCAGCAGCGTAGAGGGAGAGAGCACAGATACGCAGTATTTT. It translates to CASSVEGESTDTQYF.

CDR3 coding DNA: TGCGCCACATTCTCACTAGCGGGGGACAGTCCTCTCGCCCCCCATCACAATGAGCAGTTCTTC. This encodes CATFSLAGDSPLAPHHNEQFF. The chain combines TRBV10-2 with TRBJ2-1, with 11 bases lining up with TRBD2. With V trimmed by 10 bases and J by 5 bases, 28 bases remained unmatched. This CDR3 is built from 21 residues. Per the germline V gene, CDR1 is WSHSY and CDR2 is SAAADI.

The rearrangement joins TRBV29-1 to TRBJ2-3; the match to TRBD1 covers 8 bases. With 8 bases clipped from V and 2 bases from J, the junction kept 12 bases outside the gene matches. Germline values: CDR1 SQVTM, CDR2 ANQGSEA. This CDR3 is 15 amino acids long. This CDR3 is CSLKTGTGHTDTQYF. The CDR3 nucleotides read TGCAGCCTCAAAACCGGGACAGGTCACACAGATACGCAGTATTTT.

V usage is TRBV19 and J usage is TRBJ2-1; D gene unclear. The CDR3 length is 12 residues. Trimming took 6 bases from V and 7 from J, leaving 10 bases between them. Germline CDR1 reads LNHDA; CDR2 reads SQIVND (reference sequence). The CDR3 loop is CASSQIGNEQFF. The DNA for the CDR3 is TGTGCCAGTAGCCAGATAGGGAATGAGCAGTTCTTC.

The CDR3 region has the DNA TGTGCCAGCACCCGGACCGGGGAGCTGTTTTTT. This translates into CASTRTGELFF. The V and J genes are TRBV9 and TRBJ2-2; D not certain. Per the germline V gene, CDR1 is SGDLS and CDR2 is YYNGEE. With 6 bases removed from V and 5 bases from J, the gap between germline ends came to 5 bases. The CDR3 consists of 11 residues.

This clone came up once. The sample contains more than one DNA sequence encoding this CDR3. This chain uses TRBV11-2 with TRBJ2-5; D not resolved. The CDR3 loop spans 13 amino acids. The germline V and J ends were trimmed by 1 base and 5 bases, with 8 bases remaining between them. CDR1 is SGHAT and CDR2 is FQNNGV in the germline V gene. The CDR3 loop reads CASSLGVGETQYF. CDR3 nucleotides: TGTGCCAGCAGCTTAGGGGTGGGGGAGACCCAGTACTTC.

The CDR3 protein is CATRSKSENEQYF. Here the CDR3 DNA reads TGTGCCACCAGAAGCAAAAGCGAAAACGAGCAGTACTTC. V usage is TRBV15 and J usage is TRBJ2-7; D remains unclear. V shed 6 bases and J shed 5 bases, with 14 bases lying between them. CDR1 is LNHNV, CDR2 YYDKDF, per germline (reference sequence). This CDR3 comprises 13 residues.

This clone has a single count. The chain has TRBV4-3 and TRBJ2-7; TRBD1 might be the D (6 bases). Germline assignment: CDR1 LGHNA and CDR2 YSLEER. The CDR3 runs to 19 residues. V was pared by 0 bases and J by 0 bases, with 21 bases between. The CDR3 DNA reads TGCGCCAGCAGCCAAGATTCTCAAAGAGGGGGAATGGGCTCCTACGAGCAGTACTTC. This translates into CASSQDSQRGGMGSYEQYF.

This chain links TRBV15 with TRBJ2-7, with 8 bases lining up with TRBD1. The CDR3 consists of 14 residues. CDR1 LNHNV and CDR2 YYDKDF come from the germline V gene (reference sequence). V gave up 6 bases and J gave up 2 bases; unmatched junction bases: 6. Here the CDR3 reads CATSSWTGTYEQYF. In nucleotides, the CDR3 is TGTGCCACCAGTAGCTGGACAGGGACCTACGAGCAGTACTTC.

The chain joins TRBV5-1 to TRBJ2-3; 10 positions match TRBD1. The CDR3 has 18 residues. The V and J ends lost 4 bases and 6 bases, in that order; junction bases with no gene match: 17. Germline V gene lookup returns CDR1 SGHRS and CDR2 YFSETQ. The chain's CDR3 is CASSDPGQGFDVGDTQYF. As DNA, the CDR3 is TGCGCCAGCAGCGATCCGGGACAGGGGTTTGACGTCGGGGATACGCAGTATTTT.

This chain links TRBV5-1 with TRBJ2-7; perhaps TRBD2 as D (7 bases). The CDR3 length is 14 residues. Trimming took 5 bases from V and 1 from J, leaving 13 bases between them. The germline V gene encodes CDR1 SGHRS and CDR2 YFSETQ. The CDR3 DNA sequence: TGCGCCAGCAGTCACAGGGAGGGTTCCTACGAGCAGTACTTC. It is translated as CASSHREGSYEQYF.

The genes are TRBV7-9 and TRBJ2-7, with 11 bases aligning to TRBD1. With V trimmed by 5 bases and J by 4 bases, 16 bases remained unmatched. The CDR3 spans 18 residues. Germline V gene lookup returns CDR1 SEHNR and CDR2 FQNEAQ (reference sequence). This CDR3 is CASSTGQGGSTLWYEQYF. The CDR3 DNA reads TGTGCCAGCAGCACGGGACAGGGGGGAAGTACCCTTTGGTACGAGCAGTACTTC.

In its sample, this clone was seen once. CDR3 DNA sequence: TGTGCCAGCAGCCCTCAGGGTAGAGGGGAGCTGTTTTTT. Its protein product is CASSPQGRGELFF. The J gene is TRBJ2-2, the V gene TRBV6-5, with D possibly TRBD1 on 5 matching bases. Germline V gene sequence: CDR1 MNHEY, CDR2 SVGAGI. The V and J ends lost 6 bases and 8 bases respectively, with 13 bases between them. This CDR3 spans 13 amino acids.